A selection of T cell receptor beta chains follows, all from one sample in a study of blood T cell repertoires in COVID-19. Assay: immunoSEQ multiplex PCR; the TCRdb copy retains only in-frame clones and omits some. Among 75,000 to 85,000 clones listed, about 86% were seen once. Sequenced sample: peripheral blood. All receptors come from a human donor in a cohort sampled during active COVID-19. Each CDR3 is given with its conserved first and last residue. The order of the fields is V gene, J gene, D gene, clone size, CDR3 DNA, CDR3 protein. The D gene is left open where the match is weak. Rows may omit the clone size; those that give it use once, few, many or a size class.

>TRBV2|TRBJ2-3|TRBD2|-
TGTGCCAGCAGGGGGACTAGCGGGGGTCGTGCGCAGTATTTT
CASRGTSGGRAQYF
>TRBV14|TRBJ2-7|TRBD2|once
TGTGCCAGCAGCCGCCCGGGAGCGGGGAGCTACGAGCAGTACTTC
CASSRPGAGSYEQYF
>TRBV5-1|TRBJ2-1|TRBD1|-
TGCGCCAGCAGCCTATCACCGGGACAGGGTCTGTTCTTC
CASSLSPGQGLFF
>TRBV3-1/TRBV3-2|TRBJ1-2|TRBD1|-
TGTGCCAGCAGCCAAGTCCGGGACAGAGCTCCTGGCTATGGCTACACCTTC
CASSQVRDRAPGYGYTF
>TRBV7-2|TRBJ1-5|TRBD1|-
TGTGCCAGCAGCTTGAATGGACAGGGTAACCAGCCCCAGCATTTT
CASSLNGQGNQPQHF
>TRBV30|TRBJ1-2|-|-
TGTGCCTGGAGTATGACAGGAGCTAACTATGGCTACACCTTC
CAWSMTGANYGYTF
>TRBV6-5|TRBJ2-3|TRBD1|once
TGTGCCAGCAGTTGGGACAGGTCCGGAGATACGCAGTATTTT
CASSWDRSGDTQYF
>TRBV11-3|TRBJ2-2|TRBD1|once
TGTGCCAGCAGCTTATCCCAGGGGGTCGCCATGTGGGAGCTGTTTTTT
CASSLSQGVAMWELFF
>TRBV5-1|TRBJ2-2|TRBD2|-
TGCGCCAGCAGCGCGGGACTAGCGTATACCGGGGAGCTGTTTTTT
CASSAGLAYTGELFF
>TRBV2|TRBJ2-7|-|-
TGTGCCAGCGGTTTCGACCGGGACGAGCAGTACTTC
CASGFDRDEQYF
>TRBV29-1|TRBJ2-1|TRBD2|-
TGCAGCGTTCCATACCGAGCGGGAGGGACCAATGAGCAGTTCTTC
CSVPYRAGGTNEQFF
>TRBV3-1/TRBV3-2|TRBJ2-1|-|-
TGTGCCAGCAAAGAGGAGCCGAGCTCCTACAATGAGCAGTTCTTC
CASKEEPSSYNEQFF
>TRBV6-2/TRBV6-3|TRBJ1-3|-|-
TGTGCCAGCAGTTTCAACTCTGGAAACACCATATATTTT
CASSFNSGNTIYF
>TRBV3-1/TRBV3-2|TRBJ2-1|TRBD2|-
TGTGCCAGCAGTCCTTTTGCGGGGGGGTACAATGAGCAGTTCTTC
CASSPFAGGYNEQFF
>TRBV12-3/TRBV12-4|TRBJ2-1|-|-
TGTGCCAGCAGTTTAGGCGGAATAGGGTTCTTC
CASSLGGIGFF
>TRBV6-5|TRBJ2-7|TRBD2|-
TGTGCCAGCAGTTCGGGGGGACCCCCCTACGAGCAGTACTTC
CASSSGGPPYEQYF
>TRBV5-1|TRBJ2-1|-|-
TGCGCCAGCAGCTCAACGACAGTTTCTACCTACAATGAGCAGTTCTTC
CASSSTTVSTYNEQFF
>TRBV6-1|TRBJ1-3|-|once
TGTGCCAGCAGTGAAGTCGGGGGAGGTGGAAACACCATATATTTT
CASSEVGGGGNTIYF
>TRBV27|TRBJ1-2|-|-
TGTGCCAGCTACCCCCGGGCAGGGGCTAATGGCTACACCTTC
CASYPRAGANGYTF
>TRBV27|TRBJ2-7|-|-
TGTGCCAGCAGTTTATTCGGGAGCCAACTCTACGAGCAGTACTTC
CASSLFGSQLYEQYF
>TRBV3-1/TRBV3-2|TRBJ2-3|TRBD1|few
TGTGCCAGCAGCCAATGGGACAGGAGCACCACAGATACGCAGTATTTT
CASSQWDRSTTDTQYF
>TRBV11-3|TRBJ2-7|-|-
TGTGCCAGCAGCTTAGAAGCGGTCGGCTACGAGCAGTACTTC
CASSLEAVGYEQYF
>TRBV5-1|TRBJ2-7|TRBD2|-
TGCGCCAGCAGCTTTAGCGGGAGCCAGTACGAGCAGTACTTC
CASSFSGSQYEQYF
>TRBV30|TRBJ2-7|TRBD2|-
TGTGCCGGCCAAGGACGGACTAGCGGGGGCGTTACCTACGAGCAGTACTTC
CAGQGRTSGGVTYEQYF
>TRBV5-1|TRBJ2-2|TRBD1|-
TGCGCCAGCAGCCTACAGGGGACAGGGACCGGGGAGCTGTTTTTT
CASSLQGTGTGELFF
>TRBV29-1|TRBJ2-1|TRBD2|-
TGCAGCGTGGCCCTTGGGACTAGCCGCGGCAATGAGCAGTTCTTC
CSVALGTSRGNEQFF
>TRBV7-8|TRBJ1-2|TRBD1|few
TGTGCCAGCAGCTTTACTAGGACAGGAGGCTATGGCTACACCTTC
CASSFTRTGGYGYTF
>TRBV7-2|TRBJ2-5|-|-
TGTGCCAGCAGCTTCGGACAACAAGAGACCCAGTACTTC
CASSFGQQETQYF
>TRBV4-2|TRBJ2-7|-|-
TGTGCCAGCAGCCAAGAGGACAGACGCTCCTCCTACGAGCAGTACTTC
CASSQEDRRSSYEQYF
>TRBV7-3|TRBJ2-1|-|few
TGTGCCAGCAGCTTGAACCCGGGCTACAATGAGCAGTTCTTC
CASSLNPGYNEQFF
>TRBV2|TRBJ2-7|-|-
TGTGCCAGCAGTGAGAGATCCTACGAGCAGTACTTC
CASSERSYEQYF
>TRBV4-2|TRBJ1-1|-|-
TGTGCCAGCAGCCAAGGGGAGGGAGACGCTTTCTTT
CASSQGEGDAFF